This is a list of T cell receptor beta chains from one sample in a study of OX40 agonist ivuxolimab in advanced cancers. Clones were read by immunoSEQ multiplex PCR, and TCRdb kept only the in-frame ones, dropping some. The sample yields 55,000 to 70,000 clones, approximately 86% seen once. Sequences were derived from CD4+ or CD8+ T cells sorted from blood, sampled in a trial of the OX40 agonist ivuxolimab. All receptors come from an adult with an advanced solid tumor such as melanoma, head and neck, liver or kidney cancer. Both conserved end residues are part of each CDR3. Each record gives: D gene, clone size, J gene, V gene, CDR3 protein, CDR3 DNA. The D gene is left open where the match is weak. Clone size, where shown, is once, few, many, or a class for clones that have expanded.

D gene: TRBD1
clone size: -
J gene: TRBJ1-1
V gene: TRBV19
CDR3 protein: CASSTSRDRVWLAFF
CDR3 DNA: TGTGCCAGTAGTACGTCCCGGGACAGGGTTTGGCTCGCTTTCTTT

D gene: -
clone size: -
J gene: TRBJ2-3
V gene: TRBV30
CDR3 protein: CAWSVETGAADTQYF
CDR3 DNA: TGTGCCTGGAGTGTAGAGACGGGAGCAGCAGATACGCAGTATTTT

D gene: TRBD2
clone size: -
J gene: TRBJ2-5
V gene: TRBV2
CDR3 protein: CASRLAGGPYF
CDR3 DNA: TGTGCCAGCAGATTGGCGGGAGGGCCATACTTC

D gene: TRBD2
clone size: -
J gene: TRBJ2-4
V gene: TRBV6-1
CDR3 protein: CASGGGVKNIQYF
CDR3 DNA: TGTGCCAGCGGGGGGGGAGTCAAAAACATTCAGTACTTC

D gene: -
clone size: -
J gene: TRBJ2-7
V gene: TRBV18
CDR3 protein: CASSPTGDEQYF
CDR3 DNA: TGTGCCAGCTCACCAACCGGTGACGAGCAGTACTTC

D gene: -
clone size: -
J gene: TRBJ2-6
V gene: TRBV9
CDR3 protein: CASSNLKQSRANVLTF
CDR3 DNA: TGTGCCAGCAGCAACCTCAAACAAAGTCGGGCCAACGTCCTGACTTTC

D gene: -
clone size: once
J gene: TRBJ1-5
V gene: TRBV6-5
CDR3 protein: CASSVNSNQPQHF
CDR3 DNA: TGTGCCAGCAGTGTTAATAGCAATCAGCCCCAGCATTTT

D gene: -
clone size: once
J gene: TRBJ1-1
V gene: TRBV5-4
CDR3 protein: CASSSPAGMNTEAFF
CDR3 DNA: TGTGCCAGCAGCTCCCCTGCCGGAATGAACACTGAAGCTTTCTTT

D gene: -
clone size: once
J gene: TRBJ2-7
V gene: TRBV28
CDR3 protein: CASTVASGSSYEQYF
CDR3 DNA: TGTGCCAGCACCGTCGCCTCCGGGAGCTCCTACGAGCAGTACTTC

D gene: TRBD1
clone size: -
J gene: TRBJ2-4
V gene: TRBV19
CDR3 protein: CASSMSQGSKNIQYF
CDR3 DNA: TGTGCCAGTAGTATGTCACAGGGGAGCAAAAACATTCAGTACTTC

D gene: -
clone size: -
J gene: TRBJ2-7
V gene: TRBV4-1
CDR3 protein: CASSLQHGPRSSYEQYF
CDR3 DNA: TGCGCCAGCAGCCTTCAACATGGACCGCGCTCCTCCTACGAGCAGTACTTC

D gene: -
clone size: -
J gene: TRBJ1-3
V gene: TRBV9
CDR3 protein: CASSASQGFGSGNTIYF
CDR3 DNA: TGTGCCAGCAGCGCATCTCAGGGGTTCGGCTCTGGAAACACCATATATTTT

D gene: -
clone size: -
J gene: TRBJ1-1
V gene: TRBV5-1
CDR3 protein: CASSSQASGGNTEAFF
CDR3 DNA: TGCGCCAGCAGCTCTCAGGCGTCCGGAGGAAACACTGAAGCTTTCTTT

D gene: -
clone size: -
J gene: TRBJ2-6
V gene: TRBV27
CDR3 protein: CASILFSGANVLTF
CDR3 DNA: TGTGCCAGTATACTATTTTCTGGGGCCAACGTCCTGACTTTC

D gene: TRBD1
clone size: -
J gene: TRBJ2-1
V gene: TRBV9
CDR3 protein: CASSVVGTGGYNEQFF
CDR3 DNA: TGTGCCAGCAGCGTAGTGGGAACAGGGGGCTACAATGAGCAGTTCTTC

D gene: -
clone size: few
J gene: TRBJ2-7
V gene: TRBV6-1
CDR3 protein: CASNTASSYEQYF
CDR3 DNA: TGTGCCAGCAATACCGCGAGCTCCTACGAGCAGTACTTC

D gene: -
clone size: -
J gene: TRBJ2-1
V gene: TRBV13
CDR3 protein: CASRPSWPKGSYNEQFF
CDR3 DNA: TGTGCCAGCAGACCTAGTTGGCCAAAGGGCTCCTACAATGAGCAGTTCTTC

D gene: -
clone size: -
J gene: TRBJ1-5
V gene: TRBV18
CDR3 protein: CASSPPGHPANQPQHF
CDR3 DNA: TGTGCCAGCTCACCACCGGGACATCCTGCCAATCAGCCCCAGCATTTT

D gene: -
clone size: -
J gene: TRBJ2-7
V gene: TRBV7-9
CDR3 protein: CASSLDYQGTYEQYF
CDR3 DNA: TGTGCCAGCAGCTTAGATTACCAGGGAACCTACGAGCAGTACTTC

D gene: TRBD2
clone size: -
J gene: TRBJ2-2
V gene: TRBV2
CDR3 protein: CASSAESGGSVGLFF
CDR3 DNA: TGTGCCAGCAGCGCCGAAAGCGGGGGGTCCGTCGGCCTGTTTTTT

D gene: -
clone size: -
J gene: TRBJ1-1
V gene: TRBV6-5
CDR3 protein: CASSYSVDTEAFF
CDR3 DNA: TGTGCCAGCAGTTACTCGGTTGACACTGAAGCTTTCTTT

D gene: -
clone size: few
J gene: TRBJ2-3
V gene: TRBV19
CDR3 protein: CATASPGRGQDTQYF
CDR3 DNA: TGTGCCACTGCCTCCCCGGGACGAGGGCAGGATACGCAGTATTTT

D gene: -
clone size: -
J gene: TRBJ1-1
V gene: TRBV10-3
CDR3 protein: CAISEGRMNTEAFF
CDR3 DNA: TGTGCCATCAGCGAGGGACGGATGAACACTGAAGCTTTCTTT

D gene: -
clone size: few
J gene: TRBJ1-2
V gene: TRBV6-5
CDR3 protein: CASRPPGSYGYTF
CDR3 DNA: TGTGCCAGCAGACCTCCCGGGTCCTATGGCTACACCTTC

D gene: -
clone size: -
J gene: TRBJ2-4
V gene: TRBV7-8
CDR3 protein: CASSALTKNIQYF
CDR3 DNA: TGTGCCAGCAGCGCCTTAACCAAAAACATTCAGTACTTC

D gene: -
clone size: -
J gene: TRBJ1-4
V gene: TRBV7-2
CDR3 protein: CASSPSGNEEKLFF
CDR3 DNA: TGTGCCAGCAGCCCCTCCGGCAACGAAGAAAAACTGTTTTTT

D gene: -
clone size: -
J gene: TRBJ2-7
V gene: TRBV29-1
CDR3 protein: CSVETTREQYF
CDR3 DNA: TGCAGCGTCGAGACGACGCGTGAGCAGTACTTC

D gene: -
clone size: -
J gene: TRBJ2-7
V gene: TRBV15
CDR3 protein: CATSTGGPYEQYF
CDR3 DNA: TGTGCCACCAGCACCGGGGGCCCCTACGAGCAGTACTTC

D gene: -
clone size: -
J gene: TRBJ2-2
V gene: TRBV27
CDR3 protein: CASSFFAPGELFF
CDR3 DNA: TGTGCCAGCAGTTTTTTCGCCCCCGGGGAGCTGTTTTTT

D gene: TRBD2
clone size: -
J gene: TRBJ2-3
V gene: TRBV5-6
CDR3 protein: CASSFLAGGPRGDTQYF
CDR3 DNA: TGTGCCAGCAGCTTCCTAGCGGGGGGGCCCCGAGGAGATACGCAGTATTTT

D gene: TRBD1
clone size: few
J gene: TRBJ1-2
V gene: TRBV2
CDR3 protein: CASRDRGRTSGGYTF
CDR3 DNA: TGTGCCAGCAGAGACAGGGGTCGTACCTCAGGAGGCTACACCTTC

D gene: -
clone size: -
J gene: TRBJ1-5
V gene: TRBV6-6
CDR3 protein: CASEEYSNQPQHF
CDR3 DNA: TGTGCCAGCGAGGAATATAGCAATCAGCCCCAGCATTTT

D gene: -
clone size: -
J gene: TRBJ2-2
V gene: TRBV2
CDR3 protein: CASRTRQGTGELFF
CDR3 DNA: TGTGCCAGCAGGACCCGGCAGGGGACCGGGGAGCTGTTTTTT

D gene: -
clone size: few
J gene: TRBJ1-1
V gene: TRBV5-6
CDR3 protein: CASSLRQTPVAFF
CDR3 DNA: TGTGCCAGCAGCTTGCGCCAGACCCCAGTAGCTTTCTTT

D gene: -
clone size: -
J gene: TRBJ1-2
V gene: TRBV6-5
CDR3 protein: CASSYSGDGYTF
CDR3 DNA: TGTGCCAGCAGTTACTCGGGGGATGGCTACACCTTC

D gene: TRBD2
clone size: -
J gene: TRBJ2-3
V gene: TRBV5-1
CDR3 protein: CASSLGTSSADTQYF
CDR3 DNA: TGCGCCAGCAGCTTGGGGACTAGCTCTGCAGATACGCAGTATTTT

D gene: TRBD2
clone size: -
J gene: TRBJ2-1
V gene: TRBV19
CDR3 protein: CASSAQLAGGLVEQFF
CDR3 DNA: TGTGCCAGTAGTGCACAACTAGCGGGAGGTTTGGTTGAGCAGTTCTTC

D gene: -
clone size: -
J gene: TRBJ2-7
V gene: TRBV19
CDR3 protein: CASSRGLDWTYEQYF
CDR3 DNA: TGTGCCAGTAGTAGGGGACTCGATTGGACCTACGAGCAGTACTTC

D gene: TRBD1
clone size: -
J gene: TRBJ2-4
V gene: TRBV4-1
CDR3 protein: CASSPHTGQGGAVAKNIQYF
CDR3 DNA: TGCGCCAGCAGCCCCCATACGGGACAGGGGGGCGCAGTAGCCAAAAACATTCAGTACTTC

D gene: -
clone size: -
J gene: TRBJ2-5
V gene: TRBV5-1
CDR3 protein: CASSLGSFSETQYF
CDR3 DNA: TGCGCCAGCAGCTTGGGTAGTTTCAGTGAGACCCAGTACTTC

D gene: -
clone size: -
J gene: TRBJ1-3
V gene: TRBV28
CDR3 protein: CASSRSSGNTIYF
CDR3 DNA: TGTGCCAGCAGCCGCAGCTCTGGAAACACCATATATTTT

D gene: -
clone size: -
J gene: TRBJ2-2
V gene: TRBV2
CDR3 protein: CATKGVLSGELFF
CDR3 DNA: TGTGCCACCAAGGGGGTTTTGTCCGGGGAGCTGTTTTTT

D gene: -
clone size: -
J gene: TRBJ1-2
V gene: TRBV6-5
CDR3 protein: CASSYSPGENYGYTF
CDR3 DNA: TGTGCCAGCAGTTACTCGCCGGGAGAAAACTATGGCTACACCTTC

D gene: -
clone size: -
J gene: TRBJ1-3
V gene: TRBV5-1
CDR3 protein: CASSTGSSSGNTIYF
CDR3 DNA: TGCGCCAGCAGCACAGGGTCTTCCTCTGGAAACACCATATATTTT

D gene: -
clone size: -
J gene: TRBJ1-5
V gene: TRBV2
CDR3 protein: CASSEDPRHQPQHF
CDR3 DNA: TGTGCCAGCAGTGAAGACCCCAGACATCAGCCCCAGCATTTT

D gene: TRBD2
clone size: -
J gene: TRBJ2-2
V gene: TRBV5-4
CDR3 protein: CASSRSGGAGELFF
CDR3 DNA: TGTGCCAGCAGCCGTTCGGGGGGGGCCGGGGAGCTGTTTTTT

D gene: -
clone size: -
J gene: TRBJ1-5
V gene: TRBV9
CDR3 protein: CASSALDSNQPQHF
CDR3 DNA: TGTGCCAGCAGCGCTCTCGATAGCAATCAGCCCCAGCATTTT

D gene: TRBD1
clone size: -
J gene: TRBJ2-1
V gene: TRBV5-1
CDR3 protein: CASSYAQGASYNEQFF
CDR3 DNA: TGCGCCAGCAGCTATGCACAGGGGGCCTCCTACAATGAGCAGTTCTTC

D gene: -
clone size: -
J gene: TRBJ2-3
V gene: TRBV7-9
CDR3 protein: CASSLDTGADTQYF
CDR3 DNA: TGTGCCAGCAGCTTAGATACGGGGGCAGATACGCAGTATTTT

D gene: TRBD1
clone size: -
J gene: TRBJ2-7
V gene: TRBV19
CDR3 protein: CASSMATRTGTYEQYF
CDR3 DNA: TGTGCCAGTAGTATGGCGACGCGGACAGGGACCTACGAGCAGTACTTC

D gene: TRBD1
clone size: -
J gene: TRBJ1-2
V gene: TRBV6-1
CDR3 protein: CATTGGRAYGYTF
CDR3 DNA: TGTGCCACAACAGGGGGCCGGGCCTATGGCTACACCTTC

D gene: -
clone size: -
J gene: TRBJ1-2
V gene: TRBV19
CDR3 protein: CASSLQPNYGYTF
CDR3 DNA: TGTGCCAGTAGTCTACAGCCTAACTATGGCTACACCTTC

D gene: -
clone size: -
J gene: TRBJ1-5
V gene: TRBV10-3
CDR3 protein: CAIAAGLGQPQHF
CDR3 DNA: TGTGCCATTGCAGCGGGGCTAGGCCAGCCCCAGCATTTT

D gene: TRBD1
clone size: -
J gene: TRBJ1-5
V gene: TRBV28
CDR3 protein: CASRPDRGAQPQHF
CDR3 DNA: TGTGCCAGCAGGCCAGACAGGGGAGCTCAGCCCCAGCATTTT

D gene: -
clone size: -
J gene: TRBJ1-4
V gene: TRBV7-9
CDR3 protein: CASSNGLTTNEKLFF
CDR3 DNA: TGTGCCAGCAGCAACGGACTAACAACTAATGAAAAACTGTTTTTT

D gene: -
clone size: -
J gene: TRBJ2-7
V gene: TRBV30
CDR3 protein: CAWRPGRSSYEQYF
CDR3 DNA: TGTGCCTGGAGACCGGGACGGAGCTCCTACGAGCAGTACTTC

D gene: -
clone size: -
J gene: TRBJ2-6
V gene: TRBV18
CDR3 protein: CASSSSGRSSGANVLTF
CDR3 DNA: TGTGCCAGCTCATCTTCGGGACGGTCCTCTGGGGCCAACGTCCTGACTTTC

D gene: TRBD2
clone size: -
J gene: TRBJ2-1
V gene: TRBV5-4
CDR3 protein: CASSLRTSGGNEQFF
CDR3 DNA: TGTGCCAGCAGCCTCCGGACTAGCGGAGGTAATGAGCAGTTCTTC

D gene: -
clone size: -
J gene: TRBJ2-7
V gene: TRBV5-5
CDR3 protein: CASSLESGPWGEQYF
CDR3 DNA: TGTGCCAGCAGCTTGGAGTCAGGGCCTTGGGGCGAGCAGTACTTC

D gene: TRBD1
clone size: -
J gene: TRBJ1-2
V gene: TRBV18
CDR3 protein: CASSPTGGEDGYTF
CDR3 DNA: TGTGCCAGCTCACCGACAGGGGGCGAAGATGGCTACACCTTC